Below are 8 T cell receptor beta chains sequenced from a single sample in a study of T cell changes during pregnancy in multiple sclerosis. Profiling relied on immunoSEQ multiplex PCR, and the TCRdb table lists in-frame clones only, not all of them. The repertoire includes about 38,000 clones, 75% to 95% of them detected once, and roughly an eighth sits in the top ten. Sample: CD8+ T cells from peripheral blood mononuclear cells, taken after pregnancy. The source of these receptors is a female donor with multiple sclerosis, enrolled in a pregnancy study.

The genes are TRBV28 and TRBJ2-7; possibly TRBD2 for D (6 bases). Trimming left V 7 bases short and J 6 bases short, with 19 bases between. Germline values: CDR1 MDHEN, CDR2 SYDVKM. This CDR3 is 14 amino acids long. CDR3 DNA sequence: TGTGCCAGCAAACCGACGGGACTCGCAACCGAGCAGTACTTC. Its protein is CASKPTGLATEQYF. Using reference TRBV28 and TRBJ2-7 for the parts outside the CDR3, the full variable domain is DVKVTQSSRYLVKRTGEKVFLECVQDMDHENMFWYRQDPGLGLRLIYFSYDVKMKEKGDIPEGYSVSREKKERFSLILESASTNQTSMYLCASKPTGLATEQYFGPGTRLTVT.

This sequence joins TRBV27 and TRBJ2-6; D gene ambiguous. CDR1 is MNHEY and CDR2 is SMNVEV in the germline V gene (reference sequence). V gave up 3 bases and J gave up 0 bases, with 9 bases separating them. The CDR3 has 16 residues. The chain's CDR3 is CASSLIASSGANVLTF. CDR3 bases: TGTGCCAGCAGTTTGATCGCTAGCTCTGGGGCCAACGTCCTGACTTTC.

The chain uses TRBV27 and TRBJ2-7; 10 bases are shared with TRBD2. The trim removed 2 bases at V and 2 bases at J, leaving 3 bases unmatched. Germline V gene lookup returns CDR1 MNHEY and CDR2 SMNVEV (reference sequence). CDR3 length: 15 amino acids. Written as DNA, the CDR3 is TGTGCCAGCAGTTTAGCTAGCGGGGGCACCTACGAGCAGTACTTC. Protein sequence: CASSLASGGTYEQYF.

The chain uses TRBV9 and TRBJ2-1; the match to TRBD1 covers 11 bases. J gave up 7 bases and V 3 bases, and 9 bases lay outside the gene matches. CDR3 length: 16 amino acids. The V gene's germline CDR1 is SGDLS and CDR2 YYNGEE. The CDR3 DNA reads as TGTGCCAGCAGCGGTCTTGGGACAGGGGGGGTAAATGAGCAGTTCTTC. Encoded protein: CASSGLGTGGVNEQFF. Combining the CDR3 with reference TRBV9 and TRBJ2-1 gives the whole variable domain DSGVTQTPKHLITATGQRVTLRCSPRSGDLSVYWYQQSLDQGLQFLIQYYNGEERAKGNILERFSAQQFPDLHSELNLSSLELGDSALYFCASSGLGTGGVNEQFFGPGTRLTVL.

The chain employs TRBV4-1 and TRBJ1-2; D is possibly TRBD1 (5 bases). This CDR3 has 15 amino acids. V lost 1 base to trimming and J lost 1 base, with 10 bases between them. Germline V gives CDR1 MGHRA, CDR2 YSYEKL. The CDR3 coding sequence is TGCGCCAGCAGCCAAGGACAGACTGGTAACTATGGCTACACCTTC. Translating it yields CASSQGQTGNYGYTF.

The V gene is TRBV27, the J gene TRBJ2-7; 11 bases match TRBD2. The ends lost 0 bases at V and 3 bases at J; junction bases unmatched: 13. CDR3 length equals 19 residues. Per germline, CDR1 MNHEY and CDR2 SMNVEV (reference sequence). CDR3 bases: TGTGCCAGCAGTTTATCCCTAGCGGGAGGTTCCCGAGGGTACTACGAGCAGTACTTC. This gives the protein CASSLSLAGGSRGYYEQYF.

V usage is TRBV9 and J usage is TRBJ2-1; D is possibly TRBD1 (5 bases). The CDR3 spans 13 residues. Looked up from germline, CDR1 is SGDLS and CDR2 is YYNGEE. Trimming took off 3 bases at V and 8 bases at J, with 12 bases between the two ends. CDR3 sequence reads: CASSGRQGYEQFF. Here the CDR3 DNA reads TGTGCCAGCAGCGGTCGCCAGGGATATGAGCAGTTCTTC.

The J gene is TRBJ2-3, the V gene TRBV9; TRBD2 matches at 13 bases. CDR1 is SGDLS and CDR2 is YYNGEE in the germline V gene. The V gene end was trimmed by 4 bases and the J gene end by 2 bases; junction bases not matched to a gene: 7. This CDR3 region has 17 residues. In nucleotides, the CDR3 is TGTGCCAGCAGCCACCGGACTAGCGGGGGAGCCACAGATACGCAGTATTTT. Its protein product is CASSHRTSGGATDTQYF.